This paragraph reports one T cell receptor (beta chain). As yet, its antigen is unknown. The CDR3 covers 15 residues. V lost 4 bases, J lost 0 bases, and 10 bases lay in between. Per germline, CDR1 SGHRS and CDR2 YFSETQ. The source of the sample is a study of TIL therapy for anti-PD-1-resistant metastatic lung cancer. Study summary: Tumors carried a median around 1.4 non-synonymous mutations per megabase.

Time point described: pre-treatment sample, taken before nivolumab and TIL therapy. The tumor samples were excised metastases, mostly pleural nodules or supraclavicular lymph nodes. This was the immunoSEQ v3 assay. Sequenced by immunoSEQ multiplex PCR; TCRdb stores in-frame clones only, minus some. This table holds 95,000 or so clones, about three fifths found once. Study conclusions and caveats: TIL cultures after expansion showed higher clonality and lower diversity than baseline tumor (median around 5.9% vs 31%).

This TCR was recovered from a person between 25 and 79 years old with non-small cell lung cancer. This sample comprised tumor tissue, obtained at baseline. The chain uses TRBV5-1 and TRBJ1-4; a weak D match, TRBD1 (5 bases). CDR3 sequence reads: CASSRQTATNEKLFF. CDR3 nucleotide sequence: TGCGCCAGCAGCCGACAGACTGCAACTAATGAAAAACTGTTTTTT.